This T cell receptor beta chain was identified during a study of regulatory T cells in long-lasting Graves disease. Study details: To qualify as persistent, Graves' disease required over 5 years of antithyroid drugs with positive TSH receptor antibodies.

This clonotype was detected a few times. Its antigen is as yet unknown. Time point in this sample: persistent/refractory GD, antithyroid drugs over 5 years with positive TRAb. PBMCs provided the RNA from which the TCR library was made. Clinicians diagnosed Graves' disease using American Thyroid Association guidelines. To make TCR beta libraries, researchers used iRepertoire HTBI primers and Arm-PCR of CDR3 regions. In the authors' methods: The study identified 50 to 70 TRBV and some 15 TRBJ segments across samples. TCRdb re-analysed the multiplex PCR reads in MiXCR, keeping a single row per CDR3 protein. It is TCRdb's table, rather than the study itself, that gives the V and J calls and clone size. The sample carries roughly 500,000 distinct CDR3 sequences, 20% to 25% recorded once. The V end lost 1 base, the J end lost 2 bases, and 15 bases lay between the germline ends. Per germline, CDR1 DFQATT and CDR2 SNEGSKA (reference sequence). The CDR3 totals 15 residues.

Study-wide findings and caveats: Among samples with persistent disease, TRBV28, TRBJ1-2 and TRBJ2-5 were favored.

The J gene is TRBJ2-7, the V gene TRBV20-1, with D perhaps being TRBD1 or TRBD2 (5 bases each). Specimen: peripheral blood mononuclear cells (PBMCs), collected when the disease was refractory, from a patient treated with antithyroid drugs. The TCR comes from a female donor with Graves disease. The CDR3 loop reads CSARVHRDPTYEQYF. The CDR3, as DNA: TGCAGTGCTAGAGTCCACCGGGACCCAACCTACGAGCAGTACTTC.